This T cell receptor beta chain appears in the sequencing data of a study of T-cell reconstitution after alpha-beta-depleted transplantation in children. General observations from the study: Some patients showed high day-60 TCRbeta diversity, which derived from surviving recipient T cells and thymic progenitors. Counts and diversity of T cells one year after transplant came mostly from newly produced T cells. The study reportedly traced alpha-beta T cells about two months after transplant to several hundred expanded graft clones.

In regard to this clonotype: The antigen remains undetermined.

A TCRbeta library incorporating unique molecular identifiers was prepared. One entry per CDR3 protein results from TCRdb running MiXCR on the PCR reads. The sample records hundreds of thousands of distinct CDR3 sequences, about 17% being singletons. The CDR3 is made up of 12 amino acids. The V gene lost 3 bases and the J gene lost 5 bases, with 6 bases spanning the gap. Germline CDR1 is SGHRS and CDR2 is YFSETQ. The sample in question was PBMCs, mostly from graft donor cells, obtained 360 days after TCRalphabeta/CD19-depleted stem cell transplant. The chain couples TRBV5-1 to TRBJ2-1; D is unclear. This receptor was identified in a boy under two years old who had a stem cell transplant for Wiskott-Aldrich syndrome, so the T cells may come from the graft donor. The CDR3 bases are TGCGCCAGCAGCTCCTTGAACAATGAGCAGTTCTTC. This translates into CASSSLNNEQFF.